This T cell receptor beta chain was identified during a study of T-cell reconstitution after alpha-beta-depleted transplantation in children. Ten or more counts support this clonotype. The antigen remains undetermined. TCRbeta library preparation incorporated unique molecular identifiers. TCRdb analysed the PCR reads with MiXCR anew, one entry per CDR3 protein. The table includes under 300,000 distinct CDR3 sequences, around 10% detected once. Trimming cost V 5 bases and J 1 base, with 23 bases left between them. The CDR3 sequence is 18 residues long. Germline-derived CDR1 and CDR2 are MNHEY and SVGAGI. Regarding the study as a whole: T-cell counts and diversity were attributed mostly to newly produced T cells one year after transplant. The origin of alpha-beta T cells about two months after transplant was reportedly several hundred expanded graft clones. The high TCRbeta diversity at day 60 in some patients came from surviving recipient T cells and thymic progenitors.

The genes are TRBV6-5 and TRBJ1-1; D remains ambiguous. The sequencing here drew on peripheral blood, taken 180 days after TCRalphabeta/CD19-depleted stem cell transplant. This TCR was sampled from a male patient between 2 and 9 years old who had a stem cell transplant for chronic granulomatous disease, so the T cells may come from the graft donor. This CDR3 is CASSPVGRAQISNTEAFF. CDR3 sequence (DNA): TGTGCCAGCAGTCCTGTGGGGAGGGCGCAGATATCGAACACTGAAGCTTTCTTT.